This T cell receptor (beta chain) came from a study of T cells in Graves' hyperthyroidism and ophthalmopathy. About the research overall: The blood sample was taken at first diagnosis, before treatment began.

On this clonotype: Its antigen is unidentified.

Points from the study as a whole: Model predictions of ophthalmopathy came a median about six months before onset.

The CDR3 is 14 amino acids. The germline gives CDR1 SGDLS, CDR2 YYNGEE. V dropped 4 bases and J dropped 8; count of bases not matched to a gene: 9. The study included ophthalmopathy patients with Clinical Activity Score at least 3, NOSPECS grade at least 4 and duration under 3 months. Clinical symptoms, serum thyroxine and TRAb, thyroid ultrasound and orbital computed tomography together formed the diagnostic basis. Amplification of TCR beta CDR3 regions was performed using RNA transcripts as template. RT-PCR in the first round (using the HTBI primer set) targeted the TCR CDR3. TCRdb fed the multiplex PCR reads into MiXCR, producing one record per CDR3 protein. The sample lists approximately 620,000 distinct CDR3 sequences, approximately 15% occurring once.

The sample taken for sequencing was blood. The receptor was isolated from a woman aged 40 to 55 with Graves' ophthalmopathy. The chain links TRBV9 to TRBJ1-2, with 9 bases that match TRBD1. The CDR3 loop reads CASSPHPTGGGYTF. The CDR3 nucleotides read TGTGCCAGCAGCCCCCATCCGACAGGGGGAGGCTACACCTTC.